A selection of T cell receptor beta chains follows, all from one sample in a study of identical twins. In TCRdb, the 5' RACE reads were re-called with MiXCR into one record per CDR3 protein. Of about 530,000 distinct CDR3 sequences detected, about 22% appear once; the ten largest clones hold 0.4% to 0.6%. These same data were also listed under a study on yellow fever vaccine responses in identical twins.

Sequencing was performed on CD4+ T cells sorted from blood. The origin of the receptors is a woman aged 18-35 years in good health. CDR3s include the opening cysteine and the closing phenylalanine or tryptophan. D genes are given only for firm matches. Not all rows give a size; the values are once, few, many and, for expanded clones, a class.

d_call,v_call,clone_size,j_call,cdr3_nt,cdr3_aa
TRBD2,TRBV20-1,.,TRBJ2-5,TGCAGTGCTAGCGGGACTAGCGGGAGGGTGGAGACCCAGTACTTC,CSASGTSGRVETQYF
.,TRBV5-1,.,TRBJ2-1,TGCGCCAGCAGCTTGTACGGGAGTAACAATGAGCAGTTCTTC,CASSLYGSNNEQFF
TRBD2,TRBV4-2,.,TRBJ2-1,TGTGCCAGCAGCCAAGATATAGCGGGGGGGTCTAATGAGCAGTTCTTC,CASSQDIAGGSNEQFF
.,TRBV21-1,.,TRBJ2-3,TGTGCCCGAAGGGGACCGAAGTTTAGCACAGATACGCAGTATTTT,CARRGPKFSTDTQYF
.,TRBV12-3/TRBV12-4,few,TRBJ2-4,TGTGCCAGCCAACCGGGCGCCTTGGATCTAGCCAAAAACATTCAGTACTTC,CASQPGALDLAKNIQYF
.,TRBV18,.,TRBJ2-2,TGTGCCAGCTCACCGTTGGACACGAACACCGGGGAGCTGTTTTTT,CASSPLDTNTGELFF
.,TRBV15,.,TRBJ2-6,TGTGCCACCAGCGGAAGGCTCGGGGCCAACGTCCTGACTTTC,CATSGRLGANVLTF
.,TRBV5-1,few,TRBJ1-1,TGCGCCAGCAGCTTGGAACGAGGTCACACTGAAGCTTTCTTT,CASSLERGHTEAFF
TRBD2,TRBV5-6,few,TRBJ2-5,TGTGCCAGCAGCTTGATAACTAGCGGGGGAGAGACCCAGTACTTC,CASSLITSGGETQYF
TRBD2,TRBV7-3,.,TRBJ2-3,TGTGCCAGCAGCTCGAAGGGCGGCGGGAGGGGCACAGATACGCAGTATTTT,CASSSKGGGRGTDTQYF
TRBD1,TRBV6-2/TRBV6-3,.,TRBJ2-1,TGTGCCAGCAACTCAGCCGGGACAGGTGGCGATGAGCAGTTCTTC,CASNSAGTGGDEQFF
TRBD2,TRBV7-6,few,TRBJ2-3,TGTGCCAGCAGCGGGCTAGCGGCTAGCACAGATACGCAGTATTTT,CASSGLAASTDTQYF
TRBD2,TRBV7-9,.,TRBJ2-3,TGTGCCAGCAGCGCTACGACTAGCGGGGGCACAGATACGCAGTATTTT,CASSATTSGGTDTQYF
.,TRBV12-3/TRBV12-4,.,TRBJ2-1,TGTGCCAGCAGTTTAAGTTGGGAGTGGGGGACTGGACGAGTTGTGAGCTCCTACAATGAGCAGTTCTTC,CASSLSWEWGTGRVVSSYNEQFF
TRBD1,TRBV12-3/TRBV12-4,.,TRBJ1-2,TGTGCCAGCAGTTGGGGAGCAGGACAGGGTCGTGGCTACACCTTC,CASSWGAGQGRGYTF
.,TRBV25-1,few,TRBJ1-6,TGTGCCAGCAGTCAGGAGAGCTCCTATAATTCACCCCTCCACTTT,CASSQESSYNSPLHF
.,TRBV4-1,few,TRBJ2-2,TGCGCCAGCAGACCCGGGATTATAAACACCGGGGAGCTGTTTTTT,CASRPGIINTGELFF
.,TRBV12-3/TRBV12-4,once,TRBJ2-1,TGTGCCAGCGCCAATCGCCCGAGCAACTCCTACAATGAGCAGTTCTTC,CASANRPSNSYNEQFF
.,TRBV5-1,.,TRBJ2-2,TGCGCCAGCAGCTTCCCGACAGGCGGTGGCACCGGGGAGCTGTTTTTT,CASSFPTGGGTGELFF
TRBD1,TRBV3-1,.,TRBJ2-2,TGTGCCAGCAGCCCTCTCGGGACAGGGGTTTTTGCGGGGGCCCCGTCTTGGTACACCGGGGAGCTGTTTTTT,CASSPLGTGVFAGAPSWYTGELFF
.,TRBV7-8,.,TRBJ2-7,TGTGCCAGCAGCCCCCAGGGACTCTACGAGCAGTACTTC,CASSPQGLYEQYF
.,TRBV2,.,TRBJ2-2,TGTGCCAGCAGTGGTCGAGAGGGGTGGGAGCTGTTTTTT,CASSGREGWELFF
TRBD2,TRBV12-3/TRBV12-4,.,TRBJ2-5,TGTGCCAGCAGTCCCCGGACTAGCGGGAGGGGAAGGGCAGGGTACTTC,CASSPRTSGRGRAGYF
TRBD2,TRBV2,.,TRBJ2-1,TGTGCCACCCAGGGACTAGCCCACGGGAATGAGCAGTTCTTC,CATQGLAHGNEQFF
.,TRBV20-1,.,TRBJ2-1,TGCAGTGCTAAGCCAGGGCAGTTGTACAATGAGCAGTTCTTC,CSAKPGQLYNEQFF
TRBD2,TRBV27,.,TRBJ2-7,TGTGCCAGCGCCCGCGGTGGGAGGGGCCCCGAGCAGTACTTC,CASARGGRGPEQYF
TRBD2,TRBV7-9,few,TRBJ2-7,TGTGCCAGCAGCTTCCTTAGCGGGATTGAGCAGTACTTC,CASSFLSGIEQYF
.,TRBV9,few,TRBJ2-1,TGTGCCAGCAGCGTAGGCGAGCTGGCTAACTACAATGAGCAGTTCTTC,CASSVGELANYNEQFF
TRBD1,TRBV3-1,.,TRBJ2-7,TGTGCCAGCAGCCAAGGCGACAGGGGGCTCAACGAGCAGTACTTC,CASSQGDRGLNEQYF
.,TRBV2,few,TRBJ2-3,TGTGCCAGCAGCCCTCTCTTAGGGATTAGCACAGATACGCAGTATTTT,CASSPLLGISTDTQYF
.,TRBV4-1,.,TRBJ2-1,TGCGCCGCAGCTTCCAGGGGCAATGAGCAGTTCTTC,CAAASRGNEQFF
TRBD2,TRBV20-1,.,TRBJ2-7,TGCAGTGCTAGTCCCCTAGCGGGAGGGCTCTACGAGCAGTACTTC,CSASPLAGGLYEQYF
TRBD2,TRBV5-1,few,TRBJ2-1,TGCGCCAGCAGCTTGGGGCCAACTAGCGGGGGGTATAGCGATGAGCAGTTCTTC,CASSLGPTSGGYSDEQFF
.,TRBV12-3/TRBV12-4,few,TRBJ2-5,TGTGCCAGCAGTTCTGACTGGGGAGAGACCCAGTACTTC,CASSSDWGETQYF
.,TRBV18,.,TRBJ2-5,TGTGCCAGCGCATCGACAGGACAAGAGACCCAGTACTTC,CASASTGQETQYF
.,TRBV9,.,TRBJ2-3,TGTGCCAGCAGCGTCCAGAGTACGAGCACAGATACGCAGTATTTT,CASSVQSTSTDTQYF
.,TRBV7-9,few,TRBJ2-1,TGTGCCAGCAGCTACCGGGACACCTCCTACAATGAGCAGTTCTTC,CASSYRDTSYNEQFF
TRBD2,TRBV5-1,many,TRBJ2-1,TGCGCCAGCAGCCCTAGCGGGGGGTACAATGAGCAGTTCTTC,CASSPSGGYNEQFF
TRBD2,TRBV7-6,.,TRBJ2-5,TGTGCCAGCAGCTTAGCGACTAGCATCCAGTACTTC,CASSLATSIQYF
TRBD2,TRBV10-3,.,TRBJ2-1,TGTGCCATCACCGACGGAGGGACTAGCGGATCCAATGAGCAGTTCTTC,CAITDGGTSGSNEQFF
.,TRBV5-1,.,TRBJ2-2,TGCGCCAGCAGCTTACTGGCTACAGCGAACACCGGGGAGCTGTTTTTT,CASSLLATANTGELFF
.,TRBV6-1,.,TRBJ2-2,TGTGCCAGCACCCCCCCGGGACCCAGGGACACCGGGGAGCTGTTTTTT,CASTPPGPRDTGELFF